The next 30 T cell receptor beta chains were all read from a single sample in a study of blood T cells in healthy people across ages (dated by TCRdb to the mid-2010s). To prepare the library, 5' RACE was applied. The instrument given in TCRdb is Illumina HiSeq 2500. A second PCR of about 7 to 12 cycles was performed with a sample-barcoded 5' primer and a J-beta primer mix. TCRdb itself trimmed the public reads at Q25 with fastp, ran MiXCR and retained productive beta chains. When rows share a CDR3 protein, they turn into one entry using the most common DNA and genes. A total of about 1.5 million distinct CDR3 sequences appear in this sample, around two fifths of them only once. The ten largest clones add up to approximately 7.9% of the sample. Sequenced: blood. These receptors all stem from a woman under 30 in good health.

The chain is built from TRBV7-9 and TRBJ1-6; D perhaps matches TRBD1 (6 bases). The CDR3 totals 15 residues. V was pared by 5 bases and J by 7 bases, with 15 bases between. Germline-derived CDR1 and CDR2 are SEHNR and FQNEAQ (reference sequence). Here the CDR3 reads CASSTTGKGNSPLHF. The CDR3 nucleotides read TGTGCCAGCAGCACTACAGGGAAAGGGAATTCACCCCTCCACTTT.

V usage is TRBV27 and J usage is TRBJ2-7, with D perhaps TRBD1 or TRBD2 (5 bases each). V was trimmed by 0 bases and J by 2 bases, leaving 14 bases between them. CDR1 is MNHEY, CDR2 SMNVEV, per germline (reference sequence). This CDR3 contains 16 residues. The CDR3 reads CASSLSVWQGAYEQYF. For the CDR3, the DNA is TGTGCCAGCAGTTTATCCGTTTGGCAGGGAGCCTACGAGCAGTACTTC.

The chain employs TRBV12-3 or TRBV12-4 and TRBJ2-1, with D possibly matching TRBD1 (6 bases). The CDR3 length is 12 residues. The germline V and J ends were trimmed by 6 bases and 5 bases, with 8 bases remaining between them. CDR3 sequence (DNA): TGTGCCAGCAGGTCAGGGGACAATGAGCAGTTCTTC. The encoded protein is CASRSGDNEQFF.

J is TRBJ2-7 and V is TRBV10-2; 8 nucleotides line up with TRBD2. CDR3 length: 13 residues. V shed 7 bases, J shed 3 bases, and the junction held 5 bases outside the gene matches. The V gene's germline CDR1 is WSHSY and CDR2 SAAADI. The CDR3 nucleotides read TGCGCCAGCAAAACTAGCGGAAACTACGAGCAGTACTTC. It translates to CASKTSGNYEQYF.

This clonotype was observed a few times. The rearrangement links TRBV6-5 to TRBJ2-1, with TRBD2 matching 10 bases. CDR1 MNHEY and CDR2 SVGAGI come from the germline V gene. CDR3 size: 14 residues. Losses at the gene ends were 5 bases for V and 7 bases for J; bases not matched to a gene: 5. The CDR3 nucleotides read TGTGCCAGCAGTCTTCCTAGCGGGGGAAATGAGCAGTTCTTC. Translation: CASSLPSGGNEQFF.

There are a few counts of this clonotype. The chain combines TRBV6-5 with TRBJ2-5; 9 bases fit TRBD2. Germline CDR1 MNHEY, CDR2 SVGAGI. The CDR3 contains 15 residues. With V trimmed by 5 bases and J by 5 bases, 9 bases remained unmatched. The CDR3 DNA is TGTGCCAGCAGTGACATTAGCGGGAGACAGGAGACCCAGTACTTC. Translating it yields CASSDISGRQETQYF.

This chain links TRBV20-1 with TRBJ2-7; TRBD1 agrees at 7 bases. The germline V gene encodes CDR1 DFQATT and CDR2 SNEGSKA (reference sequence). The CDR3 sequence is 12 residues long. The trim removed 5 bases at V and 7 bases at J, leaving 8 bases unmatched. In DNA, the CDR3 is TGCAGTGCTCCTCGACAGGGTTATGAGCAGTACTTC. Translating gives CSAPRQGYEQYF.

This chain links TRBV25-1 with TRBJ2-1; 11 bases align to TRBD2. After removal of 1 base from V and 15 bases from J, the junction contained 11 bases not matched to a gene. In germline, CDR1 is MGHDK, CDR2 SYGVNS. The CDR3 is 15 amino acids. CDR3 DNA: TGTGCCAGCAGTGAATCAGGGCTAGCGGGAGGATGGCCGTTCTTC. Encoded protein: CASSESGLAGGWPFF.

This clonotype was seen a few times. The gene calls are TRBV29-1 and TRBJ2-1; D perhaps matches TRBD1 (6 bases). Germline values: CDR1 SQVTM, CDR2 ANQGSEA. There are 12 residues in the CDR3. V lost 6 bases, J lost 7 bases, and 13 bases lay in between. The DNA of the CDR3 is TGCAGCGTAACTCCTGGACAGAATGAGCAGTTCTTC. As protein: CSVTPGQNEQFF.

This clonotype was seen a handful of times. CDR3: CSAITDRQETQYF. DNA of the CDR3: TGCAGTGCTATAACGGACAGGCAAGAGACCCAGTACTTC. The V gene is TRBV20-1, the J gene TRBJ2-5; 7 positions agree with TRBD1. Germline-derived CDR1 and CDR2 are DFQATT and SNEGSKA (reference sequence). The V gene end was trimmed by 4 bases and the J gene end by 2 bases; junction bases not matched to a gene: 4. The CDR3 extends over 13 amino acids.

This clonotype has a handful of counts. The chain employs TRBV4-1 and TRBJ1-5; D may be TRBD1 (5 bases). The CDR3 has 16 residues. Germline assignment: CDR1 MGHRA and CDR2 YSYEKL. V lost 0 bases to trimming and J lost 7 bases, with 16 bases between them. DNA of the CDR3: TGCGCCAGCAGCCAAGAGGTAAATCAGGGCAGCCAGCCCCAGCATTTT. Protein product: CASSQEVNQGSQPQHF.

J is TRBJ2-5 and V is TRBV5-1; 11 bases line up with TRBD2. Germline V gene lookup returns CDR1 SGHRS and CDR2 YFSETQ. The junction had 5 bases not matched to a gene; V was cut back by 4 bases and J by 0 bases. CDR3 length: 16 amino acids. As DNA, the CDR3 is TGCGCCAGCAGCAGGGGACTAGCGGCCAACCAAGAGACCCAGTACTTC. Its protein is CASSRGLAANQETQYF.

This rearrangement joins TRBV29-1 to TRBJ2-5; 7 bases are shared with TRBD2. The germline V gene encodes CDR1 SQVTM and CDR2 ANQGSEA. This CDR3 is 12 amino acids long. The junction had 4 bases not matched to a gene; V was cut back by 3 bases and J by 6 bases. In DNA form, the CDR3 reads TGCAGCGTTGACGGACTAGGAAAGACCCAGTACTTC. Encoded protein: CSVDGLGKTQYF.

The chain uses TRBV6-5 and TRBJ2-2; D is ambiguous. Germline CDR1 reads MNHEY; CDR2 reads SVGAGI. This CDR3 contains 17 residues. V was pared by 0 bases and J by 4 bases, with 15 bases between. CDR3 residues: CASSYSLPQLGTGELFF. The CDR3 nucleotides read TGTGCCAGCAGTTACTCCCTACCCCAGCTTGGCACCGGGGAGCTGTTTTTT.

The chain recombines TRBV28 with TRBJ1-2; D remains ambiguous. Trimming removed 10 bases from V and 7 bases from J, with 13 bases in between. Germline CDR1 and CDR2: MDHEN and SYDVKM. The CDR3 runs 11 residues. The CDR3 bases are TGTGCCATCGGAAGGTCGGCTGGCTACACCTTC. Translated, it gives CAIGRSAGYTF.

This clonotype was observed a handful of times. The V gene is TRBV9, the J gene TRBJ2-1, with no clear D. The closer fit of TRBJ2-7 to the DNA end suggests the J call may be wrong. The length of the CDR3 is 15 residues. Germline assignment: CDR1 SGDLS and CDR2 YYNGEE. CDR3 sequence: CASSSQPSSYNEQYF. The CDR3 DNA reads as TGTGCCAGCAGCTCACAGCCCAGCTCCTACAATGAGCAGTACTTC.

This clonotype was found once. This chain uses TRBV3-1 with TRBJ1-3, with D maybe TRBD1 (5 bases). CDR3 length: 15 amino acids. Germline V gene lookup returns CDR1 LGHDT and CDR2 YNNKEL (reference sequence). The germline V and J ends were trimmed by 1 base and 2 bases, with 9 bases remaining between them. CDR3 nucleotides: TGTGCCAGCAGCCAAGCCGACAGCGCTGGAAACACCATATATTTT. As protein: CASSQADSAGNTIYF. The entire variable domain, with the rest obtained from reference TRBV3-1 and TRBJ1-3, is as follows: DTAVSQTPKYLVTQMGNDKSIKCEQNLGHDTMYWYKQDSKKFLKIMFSYNNKELIINETVPNRFSPKSPDKAHLNLHINSLELGDSAVYFCASSQADSAGNTIYFGEGSWLTVV.

This clonotype was seen more than once but under ten times. One end of the junction fails to match germline, which may point to a read error. The V gene is TRBV29-1, the J gene TRBJ2-5, with no clear D. Germline loops: CDR1 SQVTM, CDR2 ANQGSEA. The CDR3 sequence is 13 residues long. CDR3 loop: CSVDTAAQEAQYF. The CDR3 bases are TGCAGCGTTGATACGGCAGCCCAAGAGGCCCAGTACTTC.

The chain uses TRBV28 and TRBJ1-2; D is perhaps TRBD1 (6 bases). Germline V gene sequence: CDR1 MDHEN, CDR2 SYDVKM. The V gene lost 1 base and the J gene lost 4 bases, with 13 bases spanning the gap. The CDR3 runs 15 residues. As DNA, the CDR3 is TGTGCCAGCAGTTTATCAGGGGAGGTTCCCTATGGCTACACCTTC. Its translation is CASSLSGEVPYGYTF.

Only a few counts were recorded for this clonotype. This chain joins TRBV6-5 and TRBJ2-7; 8 positions match TRBD1. This CDR3 contains 15 residues. CDR1 is MNHEY, CDR2 SVGAGI, per germline. J gave up 2 bases and V 6 bases, and 9 bases lay outside the gene matches. CDR3 nucleotide sequence: TGTGCCAGCAGAACAGACACAGGGGGACCCTACGAGCAGTACTTC. Its translation is CASRTDTGGPYEQYF.

The genes are TRBV18 and TRBJ2-7; D remains ambiguous. Germline values: CDR1 KGHSH, CDR2 LQKENI. Trimming took off 6 bases at V and 3 bases at J, with 12 bases between the two ends. The CDR3 is 13 amino acids. The CDR3 coding sequence is TGTGCCAGCTCGCGTACTACCGACTACGAGCAGTACTTC. Its protein product is CASSRTTDYEQYF.

This clonotype is a singleton in its sample. The gene calls are TRBV2 and TRBJ1-4; D is unclear. V was pared by 1 base and J by 0 bases, with 3 bases between. This CDR3 comprises 14 residues. CDR1 and CDR2 from the germline V gene are SNHLY and FYNNEI. CDR3 DNA: TGTGCCAGCAGTGAAGTAGCAACTAATGAAAAACTGTTTTTT. Translating it yields CASSEVATNEKLFF.

The chain links TRBV27 to TRBJ2-1; 11 nucleotides match TRBD1. Germline CDR1 reads MNHEY; CDR2 reads SMNVEV (reference sequence). The CDR3 is 14 residues long. The V gene end was trimmed by 6 bases and the J gene end by 14 bases; junction bases not matched to a gene: 12. CDR3 protein: CASRLGQGATSEFF. The CDR3 DNA sequence: TGTGCCAGCAGGCTCGGACAGGGGGCGACCTCCGAGTTCTTC.

This clonotype has more than one count but fewer than ten. The V call is TRBV5-1, the J call TRBJ2-7, with a possible D match to TRBD2 (5 bases). This CDR3 is built from 13 residues. V dropped 4 bases and J dropped 2 bases, with 10 bases sitting between them. Germline CDR1 and CDR2: SGHRS and YFSETQ. The CDR3 DNA reads as TGCGCCAGCAGCGTAAGCGGAACCTACGAGCAGTACTTC. It codes for CASSVSGTYEQYF.

This clonotype was detected a few times. V is TRBV20-1 and J is TRBJ2-3; no clear D gene. This CDR3 region has 12 residues. Germline values: CDR1 DFQATT, CDR2 SNEGSKA (reference sequence). The V gene lost 0 bases and the J gene lost 4 bases, with 5 bases spanning the gap. The CDR3 DNA sequence: TGCAGTGCTAGAGATCAGGCAGATACGCAGTATTTT. Its protein product is CSARDQADTQYF.

This chain uses TRBV7-2 with TRBJ2-1; no clear D. This CDR3 spans 15 amino acids. The germline V gene has CDR1 SGHTA and CDR2 FQGNSA. V shed 1 base and J shed 4 bases, with 11 bases lying between them. The CDR3 spells CASSLVPQAYNEQFF. The DNA of the CDR3 is TGTGCCAGCAGCTTAGTACCGCAAGCGTACAATGAGCAGTTCTTC.

The chain uses TRBV15 and TRBJ2-7, with TRBD2 identical over 9 bases. The CDR3 contains 14 residues. The V segment lost 8 bases and the J segment 2 bases; nucleotides outside the gene matches: 7. The V gene's germline CDR1 is LNHNV and CDR2 YYDKDF (reference sequence). DNA of the CDR3: TGTGCCACCCGGGGACTAGCTGAAACCTACGAGCAGTACTTC. This gives the protein CATRGLAETYEQYF.

This clonotype appeared a few times. V gene TRBV6-6 combines with J gene TRBJ2-7; TRBD1 agrees at 12 bases. Losses at the gene ends were 5 bases for V and 7 bases for J; bases not matched to a gene: 6. The CDR3 extends over 14 amino acids. The V gene's germline CDR1 is MNHNY and CDR2 SVGAGI (reference sequence). This CDR3 is CASSRDRGLNEQYF. DNA of the CDR3: TGTGCCAGCAGTCGGGACAGGGGGCTCAATGAGCAGTACTTC.

The chain carries TRBV5-1 and TRBJ1-1; the D gene is possibly TRBD1 (6 bases). CDR3 length: 14 residues. Trimming cost V 5 bases and J 0 bases, with 11 bases left between them. Germline loops: CDR1 SGHRS, CDR2 YFSETQ. Here the CDR3 DNA reads TGCGCCAGCAGGGGGGCCGGGGTGAACACTGAAGCTTTCTTT. Translation gives CASRGAGVNTEAFF.

This clonotype appeared once. V and J are TRBV19 and TRBJ2-2, with TRBD1 identical over 12 bases. CDR1 and CDR2 (germline): LNHDA, SQIVND (reference sequence). The V and J ends lost 5 bases and 7 bases, in that order; junction bases with no gene match: 5. The CDR3 is 15 amino acids. The CDR3 is CASSPGTGGIGELFF. The CDR3 coding sequence is TGTGCCAGTAGTCCCGGGACAGGGGGCATCGGGGAGCTGTTTTTT.